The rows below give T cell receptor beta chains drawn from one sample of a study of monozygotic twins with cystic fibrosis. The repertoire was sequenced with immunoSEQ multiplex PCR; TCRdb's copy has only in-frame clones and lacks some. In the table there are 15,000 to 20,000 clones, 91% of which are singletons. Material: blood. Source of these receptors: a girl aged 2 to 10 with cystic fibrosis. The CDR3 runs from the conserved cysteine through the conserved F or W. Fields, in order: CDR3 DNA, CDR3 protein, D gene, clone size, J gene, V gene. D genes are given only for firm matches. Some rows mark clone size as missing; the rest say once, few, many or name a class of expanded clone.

TGTGCCAGCAGCTTGCTGACTAGCGGGGGGGATACAGATACGCAGTATTTT CASSLLTSGGDTDTQYF TRBD2 NA TRBJ2-3 TRBV5-8
TGCAGCGCCCGGCAGCGGTCGAGCTCCTACGAGCAGTACTTC CSARQRSSSYEQYF NA NA TRBJ2-7 TRBV29-1
TGTGCCAGCAGCGTGGGGGACGATAATTCACCCCTCCACTTT CASSVGDDNSPLHF NA NA TRBJ1-6 TRBV9
TGCGCCAGCAGCCAGATCGGTGTCGCTGAAGCTTTCTTT CASSQIGVAEAFF NA few TRBJ1-1 TRBV4-1
TGTGCCAGTAGTCCAAGACAGGGACCGAACACTGAAGCTTTCTTT CASSPRQGPNTEAFF TRBD1 NA TRBJ1-1 TRBV19
TGTGCCAGCAGTGATACTTATGGCTACACCTTC CASSDTYGYTF NA NA TRBJ1-2 TRBV28
TGTGCCAGCAGCACGACAGGGCGCGAGCAGTACTTC CASSTTGREQYF TRBD1 NA TRBJ2-7 TRBV14
TGCAGCGTTGTAACGGGACTAGCTATTGAGACCCAGTACTTC CSVVTGLAIETQYF TRBD2 NA TRBJ2-5 TRBV29-1
TGTGCCAGCAGTTCGGGGGTCTTCAACTATGGCTACACCTTC CASSSGVFNYGYTF NA once TRBJ1-2 TRBV21-1
TGTGCCAGCAGCTCTCTAGAATGGACTAGCGGGACGGGAGAGCAGTACTTC CASSSLEWTSGTGEQYF TRBD2 once TRBJ2-7 TRBV5-6
TGTGCCAGCAGCCCCCGGACAGGAACCTATGGCTACACCTTC CASSPRTGTYGYTF TRBD1 NA TRBJ1-2 TRBV7-2
TGTGCCAGCAGCTTAGTAAGACGGACAGGGTTTAACGAGCAGTACTTC CASSLVRRTGFNEQYF TRBD1 NA TRBJ2-7 TRBV7-8
TGTGCCTGGAGTGGGAGCAATCAGCCCCAGCATTTT CAWSGSNQPQHF NA few TRBJ1-5 TRBV30
TGTGCCAGCAGCTCCCCTCTCGGGACCGCGGCCTACAATGAGCAGTTCTTC CASSSPLGTAAYNEQFF NA NA TRBJ2-1 TRBV9
TGCGCCAGCAGCCGTGATAACAAAGGGGAAAAACTGTTTTTT CASSRDNKGEKLFF NA NA TRBJ1-4 TRBV5-1
TGTGCCAGCAGAGAGACCATGAACACTGAAGCTTTCTTT CASRETMNTEAFF NA NA TRBJ1-1 TRBV7-6
TGCGCCAGCAGCCAAGATATCGCAGGGGCGAGCACCGGGGAGCTGTTTTTT CASSQDIAGASTGELFF NA NA TRBJ2-2 TRBV4-1
TGTGCCAGCAGCCCCGAGGGAGGAGAAGGCTTCACAGATACGCAGTATTTT CASSPEGGEGFTDTQYF NA NA TRBJ2-3 TRBV4-2
TGTGCCAGCAGCCAAGAGCTGACAGGCTTCTCTGGAAACACCATATATTTT CASSQELTGFSGNTIYF NA NA TRBJ1-3 TRBV4-2